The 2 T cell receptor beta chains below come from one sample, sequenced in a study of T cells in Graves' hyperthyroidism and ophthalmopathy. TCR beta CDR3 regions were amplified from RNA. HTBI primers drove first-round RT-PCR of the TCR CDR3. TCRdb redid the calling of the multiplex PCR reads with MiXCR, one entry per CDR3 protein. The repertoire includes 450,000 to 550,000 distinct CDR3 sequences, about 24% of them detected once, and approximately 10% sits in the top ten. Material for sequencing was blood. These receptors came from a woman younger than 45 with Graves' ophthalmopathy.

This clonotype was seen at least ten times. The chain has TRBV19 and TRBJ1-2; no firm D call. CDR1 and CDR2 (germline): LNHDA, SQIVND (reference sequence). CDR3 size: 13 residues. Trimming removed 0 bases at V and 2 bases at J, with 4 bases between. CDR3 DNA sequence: TGTGCCAGTAGTATAGACGACAACTATGGCTACACCTTC. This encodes CASSIDDNYGYTF.

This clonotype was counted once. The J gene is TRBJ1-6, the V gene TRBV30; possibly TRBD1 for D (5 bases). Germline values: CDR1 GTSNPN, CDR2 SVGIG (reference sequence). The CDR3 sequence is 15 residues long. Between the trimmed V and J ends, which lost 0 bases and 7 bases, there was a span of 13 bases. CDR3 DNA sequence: TGTGCCTGGAGTGTACGGGGGGAATCGAATTCACCCCTCCACTTT. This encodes CAWSVRGESNSPLHF.